The 25 T cell receptor beta chains presented below share a single source sample, sequenced in a study of blood T cell repertoires in COVID-19. Sequencing was performed with immunoSEQ multiplex PCR; in TCRdb, only in-frame clones are kept and a portion is missing. The sample records approximately 190,000 clones, around 83% being singletons. Input material: PBMCs or T cells enriched from blood (not recorded which). These TCRs come from a middle-aged woman in a cohort exposed to, infected with or recovered from COVID-19 (not recorded which).

CDR3 residues: CASSLRDTSYEQYF. For the CDR3, the DNA is TGTGCCAGCAGTCTCCGGGACACCTCCTACGAGCAGTACTTC. This chain joins TRBV27 and TRBJ2-7, with D perhaps matching TRBD1 (6 bases). The germline gives CDR1 MNHEY, CDR2 SMNVEV (reference sequence). This CDR3 region has 14 residues. V dropped 5 bases and J dropped 0 bases, with 11 bases sitting between them.

In this sample, this clone turned up a few times. The V and J genes are TRBV2 and TRBJ2-1; 9 bases fit TRBD2. Germline V gene lookup returns CDR1 SNHLY and CDR2 FYNNEI. The CDR3 is 14 amino acids. V shed 5 bases and J 6 bases; nucleotides not matched to a gene: 5. CDR3 sequence: CASSPGLALNEQFF. In nucleotides, the CDR3 is TGTGCCAGCAGTCCGGGACTAGCCCTCAATGAGCAGTTCTTC.

This clone was seen only a few times. The chain combines TRBV10-2 with TRBJ1-1, with D possibly being TRBD1 (5 bases). Germline CDR1 is WSHSY and CDR2 is SAAADI. This CDR3 has 15 amino acids. Trimming removed 0 bases from V and 4 bases from J, with 12 bases in between. CDR3 nucleotides: TGCGCCAGCAGTGAGTCAGGGGCAGCAGTCACTGAAGCTTTCTTT. As protein: CASSESGAAVTEAFF.

This chain joins TRBV5-6 and TRBJ1-2; 9 nucleotides line up with TRBD1. CDR1 and CDR2 (germline): SGHDT, YYEEEE. J lost 0 bases, V lost 4 bases, and 13 bases had no gene match. The length of the CDR3 is 18 residues. The chain's CDR3 is CASSGMGGQGFSNYGYTF. The CDR3 DNA reads TGTGCCAGCAGCGGCATGGGGGGACAGGGATTTTCTAACTATGGCTACACCTTC.

This clone is a singleton in its sample. The CDR3 DNA reads as TGTGCCAGCAGCTTAGGGACAGGGGCCACTGAAGCTTTCTTT. It translates to CASSLGTGATEAFF. The V call is TRBV5-5, the J call TRBJ1-1, with TRBD1 matching 10 bases. The CDR3 sequence is 14 residues long. V lost 2 bases to trimming and J lost 4 bases; unmatched junction nucleotides: 2. Germline V gene data show CDR1 as SGHKS and CDR2 as YYEKEE (reference sequence).

The chain combines TRBV7-9 with TRBJ1-3; no reliable D call. Germline V lookup: CDR1 SEHNR, CDR2 FQNEAQ (reference sequence). This CDR3 is 15 amino acids long. V shed 0 bases and J shed 1 base, with 7 bases lying between them. The CDR3, as DNA: TGTGCCAGCAGCTTAGCGGGCAGGTCTGGAAACACCATATATTTT. It encodes CASSLAGRSGNTIYF.

The CDR3 region is CASSSQLATQETQYF. CDR3 DNA: TGTGCCAGCAGCTCACAACTAGCCACCCAAGAGACCCAGTACTTC. The gene calls are TRBV11-2 and TRBJ2-5; TRBD2 is a possible D gene (6 bases). V lost 4 bases and J lost 1, with 13 bases in between. The CDR3 is 15 residues long. Per germline, CDR1 SGHAT and CDR2 FQNNGV.

The V call is TRBV6-5, the J call TRBJ1-1; 9 positions match TRBD1. V shed 6 bases, J shed 3 bases, and the junction held 5 bases outside the gene matches. Germline CDR1 MNHEY, CDR2 SVGAGI. The CDR3 runs to 14 residues. The CDR3 spells CASRRTGVDTEAFF. CDR3 coding DNA: TGTGCCAGCAGACGGACAGGGGTTGACACTGAAGCTTTCTTT.

The chain has TRBV15 and TRBJ1-1, with TRBD1 matching over 7 bases. From germline, CDR1 is LNHNV and CDR2 YYDKDF (reference sequence). CDR3 length equals 15 residues. The J segment lost 7 bases and the V segment lost 1 base, leaving 9 bases of the junction unmatched. The CDR3 DNA follows: TGTGCCACCAGCAGAGCCTCACAGGGGATAAGTGAAGCTTTCTTT. Translated: CATSRASQGISEAFF.

This clone came up once. This chain joins TRBV6-2 or TRBV6-3 and TRBJ1-1; 7 bases line up with TRBD1. V shed 6 bases, J shed 8 bases, and the junction held 15 bases outside the gene matches. The CDR3 length is 15 residues. Germline CDR1 and CDR2: MNHEY and SVGEGT. The CDR3 coding sequence is TGTGCCAGCAGCGGGACAGCCGTTAGTGGGATAGAAGCTTTCTTT. It encodes CASSGTAVSGIEAFF.

This rearrangement joins TRBV19 to TRBJ1-1, with D possibly TRBD1 on 6 matching bases. Germline CDR1 LNHDA, CDR2 SQIVND (reference sequence). The CDR3 extends over 14 amino acids. V shed 10 bases and J shed 1 base, with 16 bases lying between them. CDR3 sequence reads: CATKLGASNTEAFF. The CDR3 DNA is TGTGCCACCAAATTGGGGGCCTCGAACACTGAAGCTTTCTTT.

This clone was seen just once. The V and J genes are TRBV19 and TRBJ2-1; 16 bases align to TRBD2. The CDR3 is made up of 16 amino acids. With V trimmed by 5 bases and J by 9 bases, 7 bases remained unmatched. From germline, CDR1 is LNHDA and CDR2 SQIVND (reference sequence). The CDR3 region is CASSSGLAGGRGEQFF. The DNA for the CDR3 is TGTGCCAGTAGTTCGGGACTAGCGGGAGGGAGGGGTGAGCAGTTCTTC. Combining the CDR3 with reference TRBV19 and TRBJ2-1 gives the whole variable domain DGGITQSPKYLFRKEGQNVTLSCEQNLNHDAMYWYRQDPGQGLRLIYYSQIVNDFQKGDIAEGYSVSREKKESFPLTVTSAQKNPTAFYLCASSSGLAGGRGEQFFGPGTRLTVL.

The chain uses TRBV12-3 or TRBV12-4 and TRBJ1-5, with D unclear. Trimming removed 4 bases at V and 2 bases at J, with 3 bases between. The CDR3 has 12 amino acids. This CDR3 reads CASSSGNQPQHF. CDR3 nucleotides: TGTGCCAGCAGTTCCGGCAATCAGCCCCAGCATTTT.

The gene calls are TRBV29-1 and TRBJ1-1, with D possibly matching TRBD1 (6 bases). Trimming pared 1 base from V and 1 base from J, leaving 10 bases between. This CDR3 region has 14 residues. Looked up from germline, CDR1 is SQVTM and CDR2 is ANQGSEA. Here the CDR3 reads CSVEGQGRNTEAFF. The CDR3 nucleotides are TGCAGCGTTGAAGGGCAGGGGAGGAACACTGAAGCTTTCTTT.

The chain joins TRBV3-1 (or the pseudogene TRBV3-2) to TRBJ1-4; the match to TRBD1 covers 7 bases. Looked up from germline, CDR1 is LGHDT and CDR2 is YNNKEL (reference sequence). J was trimmed by 8 bases and V by 0 bases; bases with no gene match: 9. The CDR3 is 16 amino acids. The chain's CDR3 is CASSQEPGQRSEKLFF. In nucleotides, the CDR3 is TGTGCCAGCAGCCAAGAACCGGGACAGAGGAGCGAAAAACTGTTTTTT.

Only one count was recorded for this clone. The genes are TRBV12-3 or TRBV12-4 and TRBJ1-1, with D unclear. V lost 6 bases and J 3 bases, leaving 11 bases between the germline ends. There are 13 residues in the CDR3. CDR3 loop: CASRQASHTEAFF. The CDR3, as DNA: TGTGCCAGCAGGCAGGCGTCTCACACTGAAGCTTTCTTT.

The chain joins TRBV9 to TRBJ2-7, with 9 bases aligning to TRBD2. Per the germline V gene, CDR1 is SGDLS and CDR2 is YYNGEE. The CDR3 totals 15 residues. J lost 2 bases, V lost 4 bases, and 7 bases had no gene match. The CDR3 loop reads CASSLTAGGPYEQYF. For the CDR3, the DNA is TGTGCCAGCAGCTTAACTGCGGGGGGGCCCTACGAGCAGTACTTC.

This clone was found once. The chain couples TRBV19 to TRBJ1-1, with 10 bases fitting TRBD1. Germline-derived CDR1 and CDR2 are LNHDA and SQIVND (reference sequence). Losses at the gene ends were 8 bases for V and 5 bases for J; bases not matched to a gene: 11. This CDR3 comprises 15 residues. The CDR3 reads CASHVTGGAWTEAFF. For the CDR3, the DNA is TGTGCCAGTCACGTGACAGGGGGCGCATGGACTGAAGCTTTCTTT. The whole variable domain, remainder taken from reference TRBV19 and TRBJ1-1, is DGGITQSPKYLFRKEGQNVTLSCEQNLNHDAMYWYRQDPGQGLRLIYYSQIVNDFQKGDIAEGYSVSREKKESFPLTVTSAQKNPTAFYLCASHVTGGAWTEAFFGQGTRLTVV.

The chain couples TRBV4-1 to TRBJ1-4; D is undetermined. The germline V gene has CDR1 MGHRA and CDR2 YSYEKL. This CDR3 is built from 15 residues. V lost 4 bases and J 0 bases, leaving 9 bases between the germline ends. This chain's CDR3 is CASSRASATNEKLFF. Here the CDR3 DNA reads TGCGCCAGCAGCCGAGCCAGCGCAACTAATGAAAAACTGTTTTTT.

The rearrangement links TRBV4-1 to TRBJ2-3, with 8 nucleotides matching TRBD2. V was clipped by 0 bases and J by 0 bases; unmatched bases: 2. Germline CDR1 and CDR2: MGHRA and YSYEKL. The CDR3 loop spans 16 amino acids. This CDR3 is CASSQDRGGSTDTQYF. The CDR3, as DNA: TGCGCCAGCAGCCAAGATCGGGGGGGAAGCACAGATACGCAGTATTTT.

This clone has only one observation. The chain is built from TRBV4-1 and TRBJ2-1; D is perhaps TRBD2 (6 bases). Germline V gene lookup returns CDR1 MGHRA and CDR2 YSYEKL. The CDR3 length is 19 residues. The V gene lost 2 bases and the J gene lost 2 bases, with 22 bases spanning the gap. The CDR3 DNA sequence: TGCGCCAGCAGCCAACGGGTTGCCGTCTTCGGCGGGACCTACAATGAGCAGTTCTTC. This codes for CASSQRVAVFGGTYNEQFF.

The chain joins TRBV7-2 to TRBJ2-1; TRBD2 is a possible D gene (5 bases). With 5 bases removed from V and 7 bases from J, the gap between germline ends came to 15 bases. This CDR3 is 14 amino acids long. CDR1 and CDR2 from the germline V gene are SGHTA and FQGNSA. This CDR3 reads CASSVRGPRNEQFF. The DNA for the CDR3 is TGTGCCAGCAGCGTCCGGGGTCCGCGAAATGAGCAGTTCTTC.

In this sample, this clone turned up once. The V and J genes are TRBV30 and TRBJ1-1; D may be TRBD1 (6 bases). This CDR3 has 13 amino acids. From germline, CDR1 is GTSNPN and CDR2 SVGIG (reference sequence). With 0 bases removed from V and 11 bases from J, the gap between germline ends came to 16 bases. In nucleotides, the CDR3 is TGTGCCTGGAGTGTACTGCAGGGGAGTGATGCTTTCTTT. Protein sequence: CAWSVLQGSDAFF.

The CDR3 DNA sequence: TGTGCCAGCAGTTCCCGGGACAGGGGATCGTATGGCTACACCTTC. Encoded protein: CASSSRDRGSYGYTF. The chain has TRBV6-6 and TRBJ1-2; 10 nucleotides line up with TRBD1. This CDR3 contains 15 residues. The V gene end was trimmed by 4 bases and the J gene end by 5 bases; junction bases not matched to a gene: 7. The germline V gene encodes CDR1 MNHNY and CDR2 SVGAGI (reference sequence).

The chain carries TRBV4-1 and TRBJ2-1; TRBD2 agrees at 9 bases. Germline V gene data show CDR1 as MGHRA and CDR2 as YSYEKL. V was clipped by 1 base and J by 5 bases; unmatched bases: 18. The CDR3 runs 20 residues. CDR3 sequence: CASSQVFSGLREGPNNEQFF. In nucleotides, the CDR3 is TGCGCCAGCAGCCAAGTCTTCAGTGGGTTGCGGGAGGGGCCTAACAATGAGCAGTTCTTC.